The 25 T cell receptor beta chains reported below all come from one sample, sequenced in a study of blood T cell repertoires in COVID-19. The protocol was immunoSEQ multiplex PCR, while the TCRdb copy is restricted to in-frame clones and leaves out a portion. The sample includes approximately 25,000 clones, 72% of them seen just once. The source material was peripheral blood. These receptors were obtained from an elderly woman with acute or convalescent COVID-19.

V is TRBV11-2 and J is TRBJ2-7; D may be TRBD2 (5 bases). CDR1 SGHAT and CDR2 FQNNGV come from the germline V gene. Between the trimmed V and J ends, which lost 7 bases and 5 bases, there was a span of 21 bases. There are 15 residues in the CDR3. DNA for the CDR3: TGTGCCAGCACCCTTTGGGGAGAGGTCTTCGACGAGCAGTACTTC. Translated, it gives CASTLWGEVFDEQYF.

The gene calls are TRBV4-2 and TRBJ1-4; D remains unclear. V shed 0 bases and J shed 4 bases, with 9 bases lying between them. Germline V gene lookup returns CDR1 LGHNA and CDR2 YNFKEQ. The CDR3 contains 15 residues. The CDR3 region is CASSQESRDNEKLFF. CDR3 nucleotides: TGTGCCAGCAGCCAAGAGTCCCGGGATAATGAAAAACTGTTTTTT.

The J gene is TRBJ1-2, the V gene TRBV28, with TRBD1 matching over 8 bases. J lost 0 bases, V lost 5 bases, and 14 bases had no gene match. CDR1 is MDHEN, CDR2 SYDVKM, per germline. The CDR3 consists of 18 residues. The CDR3: CASSGGRTGISANYGYTF. The CDR3 nucleotides read TGTGCCAGCAGTGGCGGGCGGACAGGGATTTCAGCTAACTATGGCTACACCTTC.

This clone has a single count. The chain joins TRBV5-1 to TRBJ2-3, with 9 bases fitting TRBD2. Germline V lookup: CDR1 SGHRS, CDR2 YFSETQ. Trimming cost V 2 bases and J 0 bases; bases outside gene matches: 4. This CDR3 spans 16 amino acids. The CDR3 reads CASSFGLAFSTDTQYF. The DNA for the CDR3 is TGCGCCAGCAGCTTTGGACTAGCGTTCAGCACAGATACGCAGTATTTT.

The gene calls are TRBV21-1 and TRBJ2-4; TRBD1 is the table's D call and was not checked against the DNA. TRBV21-1 is an annotated pseudogene. This CDR3 spans 15 amino acids. The CDR3 bases are TGTGCCAGCAGCTTCCTGGGCGTCAGGGATACCATTCAGTACTTC. This gives the protein CASSFLGVRDTIQYF.

This clone has at least ten counts. This rearrangement joins TRBV11-2 to TRBJ2-1, with D possibly TRBD2 on 5 matching bases. This CDR3 is built from 14 residues. Germline V gene lookup returns CDR1 SGHAT and CDR2 FQNNGV. V shed 2 bases and J shed 4 bases, with 9 bases lying between them. DNA of the CDR3: TGTGCCAGCAGCTTAAGCTCGGGGTACAATGAGCAGTTCTTC. The encoded protein is CASSLSSGYNEQFF.

This clone has just a few counts. The gene calls are TRBV5-1 and TRBJ2-7; 9 nucleotides match TRBD1. The CDR3 loop spans 15 amino acids. From germline, CDR1 is SGHRS and CDR2 YFSETQ. V lost 7 bases, J lost 3 bases, and 11 bases stayed unmatched. CDR3 nucleotides: TGCGCCAGCCGACGACAGGGGGGATTGGACTACGAGCAGTACTTC. It encodes CASRRQGGLDYEQYF.

V gene TRBV19 combines with J gene TRBJ1-4; D gene unclear. The germline CDR1 and CDR2 sequences are LNHDA and SQIVND (reference sequence). Trimming stripped 3 bases from V and 1 base from J, with 12 bases between. The CDR3 is 16 residues long. CDR3 protein: CASSMERQLTNEKLFF. CDR3 nucleotide sequence: TGTGCCAGTAGTATGGAGCGGCAGCTAACTAATGAAAAACTGTTTTTT.

The gene calls are TRBV9 and TRBJ2-7, with D possibly TRBD1 on 6 matching bases. Germline V gene sequence: CDR1 SGDLS, CDR2 YYNGEE. V gave up 0 bases and J gave up 3 bases, with 16 bases separating them. This CDR3 contains 16 residues. This CDR3 reads CASSVGAQGHGYEQYF. DNA for the CDR3: TGTGCCAGCAGCGTAGGGGCGCAGGGGCACGGCTACGAGCAGTACTTC.

This clone was seen many times. This rearrangement joins TRBV6-2 or TRBV6-3 to TRBJ2-7, with TRBD2 matching 7 bases. From germline, CDR1 is MNHEY and CDR2 SVGEGT. The CDR3 loop spans 13 amino acids. The junction had 0 bases not matched to a gene; V was cut back by 4 bases and J by 0 bases. The CDR3 region is CASSWTSSYEQYF. The CDR3 DNA reads as TGTGCCAGCAGTTGGACTAGCTCCTACGAGCAGTACTTC.

CDR3 bases: TGTGCCAGCAGTGATCAAAGGGTCGGTCCGGGGGCCAAAAACATTCAGTACTTC. Residues: CASSDQRVGPGAKNIQYF. The rearrangement uses TRBV2 and TRBJ2-4; perhaps TRBD2 as D (5 bases). Between the trimmed V and J ends, which lost 3 bases and 1 base, there was a span of 19 bases. This CDR3 region has 18 residues. Germline loops: CDR1 SNHLY, CDR2 FYNNEI.

The gene calls are TRBV19 and TRBJ2-7; D may be TRBD1 (6 bases). V was clipped by 5 bases and J by 3 bases, with 11 bases between them. The CDR3 has 13 amino acids. Germline assignment: CDR1 LNHDA and CDR2 SQIVND (reference sequence). The CDR3 DNA follows: TGTGCCAGTAGTTCAAGGGGGAACTACGAGCAGTACTTC. Translated: CASSSRGNYEQYF.

The V call is TRBV27, the J call TRBJ2-7, with 8 positions matching TRBD1. V was clipped by 3 bases and J by 5 bases; unmatched bases: 6. CDR3 length: 14 residues. The germline V gene has CDR1 MNHEY and CDR2 SMNVEV (reference sequence). This CDR3 is CASSFYRGSDEQYF. The DNA of the CDR3 is TGTGCCAGCAGTTTCTACAGGGGGTCGGACGAGCAGTACTTC.

This clone was seen many times. V is TRBV6-5 and J is TRBJ1-4; 9 nucleotides line up with TRBD1. The CDR3 has 14 amino acids. Germline V gene lookup returns CDR1 MNHEY and CDR2 SVGAGI. V lost 5 bases and J lost 8; bases outside the gene matches: 6. CDR3 coding DNA: TGTGCCAGCAGTACATCGACAGGGGGGGAAAAACTGTTTTTT. Translation: CASSTSTGGEKLFF.

The CDR3 region is CASSRPGGGYTF. The CDR3 nucleotides are TGTGCCAGCAGCCGTCCCGGCGGTGGCTACACCTTC. This chain joins TRBV3-1 (or the pseudogene TRBV3-2) and TRBJ1-2; D is undetermined. The CDR3 covers 12 residues. CDR1 and CDR2 (germline): LGHDT, YNNKEL (reference sequence). V dropped 4 bases and J dropped 7 bases, with 10 bases sitting between them.

The genes are TRBV5-1 and TRBJ1-1; 7 bases agree with TRBD1. The CDR3 spans 13 residues. The V gene end was trimmed by 5 bases and the J gene end by 3 bases; junction bases not matched to a gene: 4. Germline V gives CDR1 SGHRS, CDR2 YFSETQ. CDR3 in amino acids: CASSSGTDTEAFF. DNA of the CDR3: TGCGCCAGCAGTTCCGGGACAGACACTGAAGCTTTCTTT. Looking up the rest from reference TRBV5-1 and TRBJ1-1 gives the full variable domain: KAGVTQTPRYLIKTRGQQVTLSCSPISGHRSVSWYQQTPGQGLQFLFEYFSETQRNKGNFPGRFSGRQFSNSRSEMNVSTLELGDSALYLCASSSGTDTEAFFGQGTRLTVV.

V usage is TRBV5-1 and J usage is TRBJ1-2; D perhaps matches TRBD1 (5 bases). Germline V gene sequence: CDR1 SGHRS, CDR2 YFSETQ. Trimming took off 1 base at V and 8 bases at J, with 12 bases between the two ends. CDR3 length equals 13 residues. CDR3 DNA sequence: TGCGCCAGCAGCTTGAGCCCACAGGAGGGCTACACCTTC. The encoded protein is CASSLSPQEGYTF.

The chain links TRBV30 to TRBJ1-2; D gene uncertain. This CDR3 is built from 17 residues. Trimming took 2 bases from V and 5 from J, leaving 24 bases between them. The germline CDR1 and CDR2 sequences are GTSNPN and SVGIG (reference sequence). CDR3 nucleotide sequence: TGTGCCTGGAGTTCAGGCCTCTCCTTCTCGGTCCCATATGGCTACACCTTC. It is translated as CAWSSGLSFSVPYGYTF.

The J gene is TRBJ2-7, the V gene TRBV6-5; TRBD1 matches at 8 bases. Germline CDR1 reads MNHEY; CDR2 reads SVGAGI. The CDR3 is 14 amino acids. Germline trimming cut 4 bases from V and 6 bases from J; bases unmatched to any gene: 8. For the CDR3, the DNA is TGTGCCAGCAGTTCCGCGACAGGGGAAAGCGAGCAGTACTTC. It is translated as CASSSATGESEQYF.

This chain connects TRBV10-3 to TRBJ2-3, with D possibly matching TRBD2 (6 bases). The V gene's germline CDR1 is ENHRY and CDR2 SYGVKD. Deletions cut 0 bases from V and 6 bases from J, with 13 bases between. This CDR3 has 15 amino acids. The CDR3 loop reads CAISESGLLADTQYF. The CDR3 DNA sequence: TGTGCCATCAGTGAGTCGGGACTCCTCGCCGATACGCAGTATTTT.

The table lists this clone with a few counts. The chain recombines TRBV7-8 with TRBJ2-7, with D possibly matching TRBD2 (6 bases). The CDR3 length is 14 residues. Germline V gives CDR1 SGHVS, CDR2 FQNEAQ. Deletions cut 5 bases from V and 6 bases from J, with 17 bases between. CDR3 nucleotide sequence: TGTGCCAGCAGCCCCTCTGGGGGGTGGGTCGAGCAGTACTTC. The encoded protein is CASSPSGGWVEQYF.

V gene TRBV5-1 combines with J gene TRBJ1-1; maybe TRBD1 (5 bases). V lost 0 bases to trimming and J lost 2 bases, with 8 bases between them. The length of the CDR3 is 14 residues. Germline CDR1 SGHRS, CDR2 YFSETQ. CDR3 nucleotides: TGCGCCAGCAGCTTGGGACAGCATAACACTGAAGCTTTCTTT. Translation: CASSLGQHNTEAFF.

This clone was counted a few times. The chain uses TRBV7-9 and TRBJ2-1, with 11 bases matching TRBD2. Per germline, CDR1 SEHNR and CDR2 FQNEAQ (reference sequence). The V segment lost 5 bases and the J segment 5 bases; nucleotides outside the gene matches: 14. The CDR3 has 18 amino acids. The CDR3 sequence is CASSPKARLAGYHNEQFF. CDR3 bases: TGTGCCAGCAGCCCTAAGGCGAGACTAGCGGGGTACCACAATGAGCAGTTCTTC.

The CDR3 DNA sequence: TGTGCCACCGGAGAGAACACCGGGGAGCTGTTTTTT. This encodes CATGENTGELFF. The chain is built from TRBV24-1 and TRBJ2-2; no reliable D call. The CDR3 has 12 amino acids. CDR1 KGHDR and CDR2 SFDVKD come from the germline V gene. Trimming removed 9 bases at V and 1 base at J, with 5 bases between.

The chain carries TRBV19 and TRBJ2-1, with 9 bases that match TRBD1. The V and J ends lost 10 bases and 9 bases, in that order; junction bases with no gene match: 10. The CDR3 has 13 amino acids. In germline, CDR1 is LNHDA, CDR2 SQIVND (reference sequence). CDR3 sequence reads: CATAQGAMTEQFF. In DNA, the CDR3 is TGTGCCACCGCACAGGGGGCGATGACTGAGCAGTTCTTC.